A selection of T cell receptor beta chains follows, all from one sample in a study of regulatory T cells in long-lasting Graves disease. One entry per CDR3 protein, called by TCRdb with MiXCR from the multiplex PCR reads. Altogether 600,000 to 800,000 distinct CDR3 sequences are present, 30% being singletons, with the ten largest covering around 42%. The source was peripheral blood mononuclear cells (PBMCs), collected when the disease was refractory, from a patient treated with antithyroid drugs. The origin of the receptors is a female donor with Graves disease. CDR3s include the opening cysteine and the closing phenylalanine or tryptophan. Each record gives: D gene, V gene, J gene, clone size, CDR3 protein, CDR3 DNA. D genes are given only for firm matches. Size values are once, few and many counts, or a class for expanded clones, and some rows have none.

>NA|TRBV30|TRBJ1-5|NA
CAWTGGGGNQPQHF
TGTGCCTGGACGGGGGGTGGGGGCAATCAGCCCCAGCATTTT
>TRBD1|TRBV29-1|TRBJ2-2|NA
CSVGTGRTGELFF
TGCAGCGTTGGGACAGGGAGGACCGGGGAGCTGTTTTTT
>NA|TRBV3-1|TRBJ1-2|NA
CASSQDRGRGGYTF
TGTGCCAGCAGCCAAGACCGAGGACGTGGTGGCTACACCTTC
>NA|TRBV12-3/TRBV12-4|TRBJ1-2|few
CASSYFYGYTF
TGTGCCAGCAGCTACTTCTATGGCTACACCTTC
>NA|TRBV7-9|TRBJ1-1|few
CASSFGTGTQNTEAFF
TGTGCCAGCAGCTTTGGAACCGGGACACAGAACACTGAAGCTTTCTTT
>NA|TRBV6-1|TRBJ1-1|NA
CASSETGYDGTEAFF
TGTGCCAGCAGTGAAACAGGGTATGACGGCACTGAAGCTTTCTTT
>NA|TRBV6-2/TRBV6-3|TRBJ2-5|many
CASSYLGGKETQYF
TGTGCCAGCAGTTACCTCGGGGGAAAAGAGACCCAGTACTTC
>TRBD1|TRBV3-1|TRBJ1-2|NA
CASSQDRDRGYGYTF
TGTGCCAGCAGCCAAGACAGGGACAGGGGGTATGGCTACACCTTC
>TRBD1|TRBV7-3|TRBJ2-2|few
CASSSSGGLPGELFF
TGTGCCAGCAGCTCGTCAGGGGGTTTGCCCGGGGAGCTGTTTTTT
>TRBD1|TRBV11-2|TRBJ1-2|NA
CASSLDPTGYYGYTF
TGTGCCAGCAGCTTAGATCCGACAGGGTACTATGGCTACACCTTC
>NA|TRBV9|TRBJ1-5|NA
CASSVGERSNQPQHF
TGTGCCAGCAGCGTTGGGGAGAGGAGCAATCAGCCCCAGCATTTT
>NA|TRBV30|TRBJ1-1|many
CAWSQWNTEAFF
TGTGCCTGGAGTCAGTGGAACACTGAAGCTTTCTTT
>TRBD2|TRBV6-6|TRBJ2-7|NA
CAGSYFSGVSYEQYF
TGTGCCGGCAGTTACTTTAGCGGGGTCTCCTACGAGCAGTACTTC